This record looks at one T cell receptor (beta chain) sequence and its context. With 5 bases clipped from V and 0 bases from J, the junction kept 5 bases outside the gene matches. CDR1 and CDR2 from the germline V gene are SGHVS and FNYEAQ. This CDR3 spans 15 amino acids. The data were taken from a study of blood T cell repertoires in COVID-19. Study overall: Sites in the United States, Italy and Spain provided acute and convalescent COVID-19 samples. The cDNA or gDNA used as material had been derived from T cells, B-cell-depleted T cells, or PBMCs.

Study processing details: Researchers report that nucleated cell counts were estimated from reference gene primer amplification. The repertoire was sequenced with immunoSEQ multiplex PCR; TCRdb's copy has only in-frame clones and lacks some. V, J and clone size derive from that table, while D and trimming were established from the DNA sequence. The repertoire has fewer than 150,000 clones, approximately 83% of them found once; the top ten carry around 17%. This TCR was sampled from a woman aged 45 to 65 who had recovered from COVID-19. The J gene is TRBJ2-7, the V gene TRBV7-6, with 9 positions matching TRBD2. The specimen sequenced was peripheral blood. The CDR3 here is CASSETSGPSYEQYF. CDR3 nucleotide sequence: TGTGCCAGCAGCGAGACTAGCGGCCCCTCCTACGAGCAGTACTTC.